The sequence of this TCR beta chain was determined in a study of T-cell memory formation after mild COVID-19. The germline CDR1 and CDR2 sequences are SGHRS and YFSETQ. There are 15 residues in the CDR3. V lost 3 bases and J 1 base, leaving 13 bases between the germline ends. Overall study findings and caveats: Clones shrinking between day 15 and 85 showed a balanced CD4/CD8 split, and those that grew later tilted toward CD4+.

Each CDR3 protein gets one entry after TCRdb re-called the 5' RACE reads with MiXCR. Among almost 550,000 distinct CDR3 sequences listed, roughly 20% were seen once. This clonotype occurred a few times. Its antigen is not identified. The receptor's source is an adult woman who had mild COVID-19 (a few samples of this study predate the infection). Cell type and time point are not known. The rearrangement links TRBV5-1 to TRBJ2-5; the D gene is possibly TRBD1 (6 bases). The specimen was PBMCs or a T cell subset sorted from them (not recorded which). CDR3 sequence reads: CASSSTPDSQETQYF. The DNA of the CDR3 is TGCGCCAGCAGCTCGACACCGGACAGCCAAGAGACCCAGTACTTC.